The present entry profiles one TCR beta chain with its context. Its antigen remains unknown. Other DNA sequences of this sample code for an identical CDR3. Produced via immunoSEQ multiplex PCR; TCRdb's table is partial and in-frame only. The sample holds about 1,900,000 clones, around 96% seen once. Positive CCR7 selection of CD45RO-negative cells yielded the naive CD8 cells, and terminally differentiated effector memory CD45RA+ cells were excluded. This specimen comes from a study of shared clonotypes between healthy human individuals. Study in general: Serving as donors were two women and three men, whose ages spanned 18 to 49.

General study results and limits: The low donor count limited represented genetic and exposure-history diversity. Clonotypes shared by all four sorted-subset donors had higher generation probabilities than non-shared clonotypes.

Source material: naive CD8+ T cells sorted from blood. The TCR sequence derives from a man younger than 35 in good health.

The DNA for the CDR3 is TGTGCCAGCAGTTTAGGGGTCGCCTACGAGCAGTACTTC. Translation gives CASSLGVAYEQYF. The V call is TRBV27, the J call TRBJ2-7; D remains unclear. V lost 2 bases to trimming and J lost 2 bases, with 7 bases between them. Per germline, CDR1 MNHEY and CDR2 SMNVEV (reference sequence). The CDR3 length is 13 residues.